One sample yielded the 27 T cell receptor beta chains listed below, sequenced in a study of blood T cell repertoires in COVID-19. TCRdb keeps only in-frame clones here, not all; method: immunoSEQ multiplex PCR. The table records 250,000 or so clones, roughly 86% of them present only once. What was sequenced was peripheral blood. These receptors were taken from a woman aged 60-70 years with acute or convalescent COVID-19.

The chain uses TRBV9 and TRBJ2-7; weak D call: TRBD1 (5 bases). Trimming shortened V by 0 bases and J by 3 bases, and 13 bases separated the two germline ends. Germline V lookup: CDR1 SGDLS, CDR2 YYNGEE. There are 15 residues in the CDR3. CDR3 amino acids: CASSVAGDRNYEQYF. The CDR3 DNA reads as TGTGCCAGCAGCGTAGCCGGAGACAGAAACTACGAGCAGTACTTC. The whole variable domain, remainder taken from reference TRBV9 and TRBJ2-7, is DSGVTQTPKHLITATGQRVTLRCSPRSGDLSVYWYQQSLDQGLQFLIQYYNGEERAKGNILERFSAQQFPDLHSELNLSSLELGDSALYFCASSVAGDRNYEQYFGPGTRLTVT.

This sequence joins TRBV6-5 and TRBJ1-2, with a weak D call TRBD1 (5 bases). The germline V gene encodes CDR1 MNHEY and CDR2 SVGAGI. The length of the CDR3 is 14 residues. Trimming pared 5 bases from V and 3 bases from J, leaving 13 bases between. CDR3 bases: TGTGCCAGCAGTCCTGGCGGGGGATACTATGGCTACACCTTC. It codes for CASSPGGGYYGYTF.

J is TRBJ2-1 and V is TRBV7-2, with TRBD1 matching over 11 bases. Germline CDR1 SGHTA, CDR2 FQGNSA. J was trimmed by 7 bases and V by 3 bases; bases with no gene match: 8. The CDR3 consists of 16 residues. CDR3 sequence reads: CASSFNGGTGGNEQFF. For the CDR3, the DNA is TGTGCCAGCAGCTTCAATGGCGGGACAGGGGGTAATGAGCAGTTCTTC.

The rearrangement uses TRBV4-1 and TRBJ2-7, with 8 bases identical to TRBD2. V lost 0 bases, J lost 2 bases, and 3 bases stayed unmatched. The CDR3 sequence is 15 residues long. Germline V gives CDR1 MGHRA, CDR2 YSYEKL. This chain's CDR3 is CASSQEAGGAYEQYF. DNA of the CDR3: TGCGCCAGCAGCCAAGAAGCCGGGGGGGCCTACGAGCAGTACTTC.

V and J are TRBV28 and TRBJ2-7, with 11 bases lining up with TRBD2. The CDR3 length is 13 residues. V lost 8 bases and J lost 3; bases outside the gene matches: 3. CDR1 and CDR2 from the germline V gene are MDHEN and SYDVKM. CDR3 nucleotides: TGTGCCAGCGTAGCGGGAGGGATCTACGAGCAGTACTTC. It yields the protein CASVAGGIYEQYF.

The chain combines TRBV6-1 with TRBJ1-1; D not certain. The CDR3 consists of 14 residues. Germline V gene sequence: CDR1 MNHNS, CDR2 SASEGT. Trimming took 0 bases from V and 1 from J, leaving 6 bases between them. CDR3 nucleotide sequence: TGTGCCAGCAGTGAAGCGGGCCGGAACACTGAAGCTTTCTTT. Translation: CASSEAGRNTEAFF.

The chain carries TRBV7-2 and TRBJ2-1; TRBD1 is a possible D gene (5 bases). V lost 1 base and J 16 bases, leaving 11 bases between the germline ends. CDR1 is SGHTA and CDR2 is FQGNSA in the germline V gene. The CDR3 has 11 amino acids. CDR3 amino acids: CASSLGARAFF. CDR3 nucleotide sequence: TGTGCCAGCAGCTTAGGGGCCAGGGCATTCTTC. The complete variable domain, with remaining parts taken from reference TRBV7-2 and TRBJ2-1, reads GAGVSQSPSNKVTEKGKDVELRCDPISGHTALYWYRQSLGQGLEFLIYFQGNSAPDKSGLPSDRFSAERTGGSVSTLTIQRTQQEDSAVYLCASSLGARAFFGPGTRLTVL.

This clone appeared once. The chain combines TRBV29-1 with TRBJ1-3, with D possibly TRBD1 on 5 matching bases. Trimming took 4 bases from V and 0 from J, leaving 10 bases between them. The CDR3 sequence is 14 residues long. The germline CDR1 and CDR2 sequences are SQVTM and ANQGSEA. CDR3 residues: CSVALGGSGNTIYF. In DNA form, the CDR3 reads TGCAGCGTTGCGTTGGGGGGCTCTGGAAACACCATATATTTT.

This chain joins TRBV27 and TRBJ2-7; D gene ambiguous. There are 14 residues in the CDR3. The V end was cut by 3 bases, the J end by 1 base, with 10 bases between. The germline gives CDR1 MNHEY, CDR2 SMNVEV (reference sequence). This CDR3 reads CASSFTAASYEQYF. The DNA of the CDR3 is TGTGCCAGCAGTTTTACAGCAGCATCCTACGAGCAGTACTTC.

This chain uses TRBV5-4 with TRBJ2-1; TRBD2 agrees at 10 bases. The CDR3 consists of 14 residues. The germline V gene has CDR1 SGHNT and CDR2 YYREEE (reference sequence). Trimming took 6 bases from V and 8 from J; bases not matched to a gene: 8. The CDR3 is CASKSAGGPDEQFF. In DNA, the CDR3 is TGTGCCAGCAAATCAGCGGGGGGGCCCGATGAGCAGTTCTTC.

V gene TRBV2 combines with J gene TRBJ1-2; 7 bases agree with TRBD1. The CDR3 has 13 amino acids. V dropped 4 bases and J dropped 6; count of bases not matched to a gene: 5. The germline gives CDR1 SNHLY, CDR2 FYNNEI. This CDR3 is CASSAHRGDGYTF. CDR3 in DNA: TGTGCCAGCAGTGCTCACAGGGGTGATGGCTACACCTTC.

In this sample, this clone turned up once. This sequence joins TRBV3-1 (or the pseudogene TRBV3-2) and TRBJ2-3, with 16 bases fitting TRBD2. CDR1 LGHDT and CDR2 YNNKEL come from the germline V gene (reference sequence). The junction had 4 bases not matched to a gene; V was cut back by 4 bases and J by 3 bases. The CDR3 is 17 amino acids. The CDR3 coding sequence is TGTGCCAGCAGCCTCGGGACTAGCGGGGGGGGAACAGATACGCAGTATTTT. Protein sequence: CASSLGTSGGGTDTQYF.

This clone was counted between two and nine times. V and J are TRBV19 and TRBJ2-1; 13 bases agree with TRBD2. The CDR3 length is 15 residues. Per germline, CDR1 LNHDA and CDR2 SQIVND (reference sequence). Germline trimming cut 1 base from V and 9 bases from J; bases unmatched to any gene: 3. The DNA for the CDR3 is TGTGCCAGTAGTATAGGGACTAGCGGGGGACCTGAGCAGTTCTTC. Protein: CASSIGTSGGPEQFF.

This rearrangement joins TRBV6-5 to TRBJ1-3; 8 nucleotides line up with TRBD1. In germline, CDR1 is MNHEY, CDR2 SVGAGI. The CDR3 extends over 14 amino acids. Trimming removed 8 bases from V and 2 bases from J; junction bases left unmatched: 5. The CDR3 here is CASRRTGTGNTIYF. CDR3 nucleotides: TGTGCCAGCCGCCGGACAGGGACTGGAAACACCATATATTTT.

V is TRBV12-3 or TRBV12-4 and J is TRBJ2-3, with D tentatively TRBD2 (6 bases). Trimming shortened V by 1 base and J by 5 bases, and 7 bases separated the two germline ends. The CDR3 sequence is 13 residues long. CDR3 in amino acids: CASSLGRGDTQYF. The CDR3 DNA reads TGTGCCAGCAGTTTAGGGAGGGGAGATACGCAGTATTTT.

The rearrangement joins TRBV21-1 to TRBJ1-5; the DNA was not compared with TRBD1, the D call given in the table. TRBV21-1 is a pseudogene. This CDR3 comprises 16 residues. The CDR3 sequence: CASSSSDSNSNQPQHF. The CDR3 nucleotides read TGTGCCAGCAGCTCATCCGACAGTAATAGCAATCAGCCCCAGCATTTT.

This chain links TRBV19 with TRBJ2-3; no reliable D call. The CDR3 loop spans 13 amino acids. In germline, CDR1 is LNHDA, CDR2 SQIVND (reference sequence). Trimming removed 7 bases at V and 2 bases at J, with 10 bases between. The CDR3 DNA is TGTGCCAGTACCGACGGGTTCACAGATACGCAGTATTTT. Translation gives CASTDGFTDTQYF.

This clone was picked up one time. V gene TRBV20-1 combines with J gene TRBJ2-1; 13 nucleotides agree with TRBD2. The CDR3 is made up of 14 amino acids. V shed 3 bases and J 6 bases; nucleotides not matched to a gene: 2. CDR1 DFQATT and CDR2 SNEGSKA come from the germline V gene (reference sequence). The chain's CDR3 is CSASRTSGGNEQFF. CDR3 sequence (DNA): TGCAGTGCTAGTAGGACTAGCGGGGGCAATGAGCAGTTCTTC.

The V and J genes are TRBV28 and TRBJ2-3; 13 bases line up with TRBD2. CDR1 is MDHEN and CDR2 is SYDVKM in the germline V gene. Trimming removed 2 bases from V and 3 bases from J; junction bases left unmatched: 14. The CDR3 has 20 residues. The CDR3 sequence: CASSLGGLAGVVARTDTQYF. The CDR3 coding sequence is TGTGCCAGCAGTTTAGGAGGACTAGCGGGAGTGGTAGCAAGGACAGATACGCAGTATTTT.

V gene TRBV28 combines with J gene TRBJ2-7; the D is unclear. CDR1 MDHEN and CDR2 SYDVKM come from the germline V gene. Between the trimmed V and J ends, which lost 4 bases and 0 bases, there was a span of 13 bases. This CDR3 is 15 amino acids long. Here the CDR3 reads CASSSRTSVSYEQYF. The CDR3 DNA follows: TGTGCCAGCAGTTCCCGAACTTCCGTCTCCTACGAGCAGTACTTC.

The chain combines TRBV11-2 with TRBJ2-7; the D gene is possibly TRBD1 (6 bases). CDR1 and CDR2 (germline): SGHAT, FQNNGV. This CDR3 is 15 amino acids long. V was pared by 4 bases and J by 1 base, with 14 bases between. CDR3 DNA: TGTGCCAGCAGCTCGACCCGGACAGTATCCTACGAGCAGTACTTC. Amino acid sequence: CASSSTRTVSYEQYF.

This chain joins TRBV4-1 and TRBJ2-7; 8 nucleotides match TRBD1. V was clipped by 4 bases and J by 1 base; unmatched bases: 3. Germline CDR1 MGHRA, CDR2 YSYEKL. This CDR3 spans 14 amino acids. CDR3 in amino acids: CASSRGTGSYEQYF. In nucleotides, the CDR3 is TGCGCCAGCAGCCGAGGGACAGGATCCTACGAGCAGTACTTC.

The V call is TRBV5-1, the J call TRBJ2-2; D unclear. Germline-derived CDR1 and CDR2 are SGHRS and YFSETQ. The CDR3 covers 15 residues. With 1 base removed from V and 1 base from J, the gap between germline ends came to 8 bases. For the CDR3, the DNA is TGCGCCAGCAGCTTGAATCCTATGAACACCGGGGAGCTGTTTTTT. As protein: CASSLNPMNTGELFF.

This chain joins TRBV7-3 and TRBJ1-1, with 9 bases fitting TRBD1. V lost 5 bases to trimming and J lost 3 bases; unmatched junction nucleotides: 7. The CDR3 covers 15 residues. Germline CDR1 is SGHTA and CDR2 is FQGTGA. The chain's CDR3 is CASSLTRTGDTEAFF. In DNA, the CDR3 is TGTGCCAGCAGCCTCACGCGGACAGGGGACACTGAAGCTTTCTTT.

This chain uses TRBV30 with TRBJ1-2, with 8 positions matching TRBD1. CDR1 and CDR2 from the germline V gene are GTSNPN and SVGIG (reference sequence). The CDR3 is 13 amino acids. V was clipped by 0 bases and J by 5 bases; unmatched bases: 2. The CDR3 nucleotides are TGTGCCTGGAGTGTACGACAGGGGTATGGCTACACCTTC. Its translation is CAWSVRQGYGYTF. Full variable domain (remainder filled in from reference TRBV30 and TRBJ1-2): SQTIHQWPATLVQPVGSPLSLECTVEGTSNPNLYWYRQAAGRGLQLLFYSVGIGQISSEVPQNLSASRPQDRQFILSSKKLLLSDSGFYLCAWSVRQGYGYTFGSGTRLTVV.

The chain uses TRBV27 and TRBJ1-1; 8 bases fit TRBD1. This CDR3 has 15 amino acids. From germline, CDR1 is MNHEY and CDR2 SMNVEV (reference sequence). After removal of 10 bases from V and 2 bases from J, the junction contained 12 bases not matched to a gene. The CDR3 DNA sequence: TGTGCCACCCAACCGACAGGGGTTAAAAACACTGAAGCTTTCTTT. Its translation: CATQPTGVKNTEAFF.

This clone was observed a handful of times. One end of the junction does not line up with germline, which may come from a read error. The rearrangement joins TRBV5-1 to TRBJ2-5; 14 positions agree with TRBD2. The CDR3 totals 18 residues. Germline V gives CDR1 SGHRS, CDR2 YFSETQ. CDR3 in amino acids: CASSLGLAGAVYQETQYF. In DNA form, the CDR3 reads TGCGCCAGCAGTTTGGGACTAGCGGGGGCCGTGTACCAAGAGACCCAGTACTTC. Using reference TRBV5-1 and TRBJ2-5 for the parts outside the CDR3, the full variable domain is KAGVTQTPRYLIKTRGQQVTLSCSPISGHRSVSWYQQTPGQGLQFLFEYFSETQRNKGNFPGRFSGRQFSNSRSEMNVSTLELGDSALYLCASSLGLAGAVYQETQYFGPGTRLLVL.